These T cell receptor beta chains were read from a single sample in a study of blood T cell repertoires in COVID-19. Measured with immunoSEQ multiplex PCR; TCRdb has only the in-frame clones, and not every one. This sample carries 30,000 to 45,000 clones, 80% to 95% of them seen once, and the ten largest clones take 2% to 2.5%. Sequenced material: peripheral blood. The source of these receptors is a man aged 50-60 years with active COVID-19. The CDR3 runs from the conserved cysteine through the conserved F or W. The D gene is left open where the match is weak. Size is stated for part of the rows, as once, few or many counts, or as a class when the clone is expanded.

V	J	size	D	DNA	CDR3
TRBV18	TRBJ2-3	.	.	TGTGCCAGCTCACCGGACTCCCCGATTCTTACAGATACGCAGTATTTT	CASSPDSPILTDTQYF
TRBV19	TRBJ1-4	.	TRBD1	TGTGCCAGTAGTACGCGAACAGGGGGAACTAATGAAAAACTGTTTTTT	CASSTRTGGTNEKLFF
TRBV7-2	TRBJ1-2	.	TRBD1	TGTGCCAGCAGCTCTAACAGGGGGCGTTTTGGCTACACCTTC	CASSSNRGRFGYTF
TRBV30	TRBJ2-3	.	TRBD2	TGTGCCTGGACCAGCGGGAGGGGTAAAGATACGCAGTATTTT	CAWTSGRGKDTQYF
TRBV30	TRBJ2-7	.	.	TGTGCCTGCCAGTCAATAACCTACGAGCAGTACTTC	CACQSITYEQYF
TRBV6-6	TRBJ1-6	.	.	TGTGCCAGCACCCCTGGAGGAGGTTATTCACCCCTCCACTTT	CASTPGGGYSPLHF
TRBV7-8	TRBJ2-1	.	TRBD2	TGTGCCAGCAGCAAGGGACTAGCGGGGTACAATGAGCAGTTCTTC	CASSKGLAGYNEQFF
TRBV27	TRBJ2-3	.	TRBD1	TGTGCCAGCAGTCTACAACTAGGCGGGACAGGGAGGAGCACAGATACGCAGTATTTT	CASSLQLGGTGRSTDTQYF
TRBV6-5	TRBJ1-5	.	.	TGTGCCAGCAGTCTAAGTGGGGGGAAGCAGCCCCAGCATTTT	CASSLSGGKQPQHF
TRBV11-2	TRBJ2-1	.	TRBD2	TGTGCCAGCAGCTTAAGGTCGGGAGGGACCTCCTACAATGAGCAGTTCTTC	CASSLRSGGTSYNEQFF
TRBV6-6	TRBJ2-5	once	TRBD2	TGTGCCAGCAGTCGAAAGCGGGAGATAACGGAGACCCAGTACTTC	CASSRKREITETQYF
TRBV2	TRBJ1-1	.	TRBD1	TGTGCCAGCAGTGACTCCGGGACAGGAATGAACACTGAAGCTTTCTTT	CASSDSGTGMNTEAFF
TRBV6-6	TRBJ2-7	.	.	TGTGCCAGCAGTTCCACGACCCGGAGGGACGAGCAGTACTTC	CASSSTTRRDEQYF
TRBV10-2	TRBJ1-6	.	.	TGCGCCAGCAGTGGGACGGGTGAGGGTAATTCACCCCTCCACTTT	CASSGTGEGNSPLHF
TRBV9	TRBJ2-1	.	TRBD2	TGTGCCAGCAGCGTAGATAGCGGGGGAAATGAGCAGTTCTTC	CASSVDSGGNEQFF
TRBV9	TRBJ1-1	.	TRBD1	TGTGCCAGCAGCGTAGCAAAGGGGGACAGGGAGGGCACTGAAGCTTTCTTT	CASSVAKGDREGTEAFF
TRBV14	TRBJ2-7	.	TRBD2	TGTGCCAGCAGCCAAGTGCGGGGACTAGCCTACGAGCAGTACTTC	CASSQVRGLAYEQYF
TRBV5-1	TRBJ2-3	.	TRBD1	TGCGCCAGCAGCGCGGGACAGGGGGTAGATACGCAGTATTTT	CASSAGQGVDTQYF